This T cell receptor (beta chain) was obtained from a study of response to subunit inactivated influenza vaccine. A remark on this clonotype: The antigen is undetermined.

TCRdb reprocessed the RT-PCR reads via MiXCR and lists one record per CDR3 protein. The data show more than 450,000 distinct CDR3 sequences, 6% to 9% seen once. Germline V gene data show CDR1 as SGHTA and CDR2 as FQGNSA. This CDR3 contains 18 residues. Unmatched junction bases numbered 11, after V lost 2 bases and J lost 3 bases. Study-level results: Few additional T cells are recruited per seasonal influenza vaccination, authors suggested.

Sequencing was performed on PBMCs from blood, taken roughly 24 months after vaccination. This sequence originates from a man between 50 and 75 years old who received an inactivated influenza vaccine. The rearrangement links TRBV7-2 to TRBJ2-3, with 10 bases lining up with TRBD2. CDR3 nucleotides: TGTGCCAGCAGCTTAACGGCTAGCGGGGGAATTAGTACAGATACGCAGTATTTT. This codes for CASSLTASGGISTDTQYF. The complete variable domain, with remaining parts taken from reference TRBV7-2 and TRBJ2-3, reads GAGVSQSPSNKVTEKGKDVELRCDPISGHTALYWYRQSLGQGLEFLIYFQGNSAPDKSGLPSDRFSAERTGGSVSTLTIQRTQQEDSAVYLCASSLTASGGISTDTQYFGPGTRLTVL.